The rows below give T cell receptor beta chains drawn from one sample of a study of blood T cell repertoires in COVID-19. Clones were sequenced by immunoSEQ multiplex PCR, and TCRdb holds only the in-frame ones, with some missing. The table records some 140,000 clones, approximately 87% of them present only once. Source material: peripheral blood. The receptor set was obtained from a man between 65 and 80 years old with active COVID-19. Each CDR3 is given with its conserved first and last residue. Each record gives: J gene, D gene, clone size, V gene, CDR3 DNA, CDR3 protein. The D gene is left open where the match is weak. For some rows the clone size is stated as once, few or many, or as a class when expanded; others skip it.

TRBJ2-7	TRBD1	-	TRBV6-2/TRBV6-3	TGTGCCAGCAGTTCTCCGGGACAGGGGTCCTACGAGCAGTACTTC	CASSSPGQGSYEQYF
TRBJ1-5	-	once	TRBV7-2	TGTGCCAGCAGCTTGGGAGGGGCCAATCAGCCCCAGCATTTT	CASSLGGANQPQHF
TRBJ2-6	TRBD1	-	TRBV19	TGTGCCAGTACCGACAGGGTCAGGGCCAACGTCCTGACTTTC	CASTDRVRANVLTF
TRBJ2-6	-	-	TRBV11-1	TGTGCCAGCAGCTTATATGGGGCCAACGTCCTGACTTTC	CASSLYGANVLTF
TRBJ2-7	TRBD2	-	TRBV19	TGTGCCAGTAGTTCCCTAGCGGGAGGGCCCAACGAGCAGTACTTC	CASSSLAGGPNEQYF
TRBJ2-2	TRBD1	-	TRBV6-2/TRBV6-3	TGTGCCAGCAGTTCATATAGAACAGGGGCCACCGCAAACACCGGGGAGCTGTTTTTT	CASSSYRTGATANTGELFF
TRBJ1-4	TRBD1	-	TRBV3-1/TRBV3-2	TGTGCCAGCAGCCAATCGACAGGGAAACTGTTTTTT	CASSQSTGKLFF
TRBJ2-3	TRBD2	-	TRBV7-3	TGTGCCAGCAGCCTACTAGGACTAGACGGTGGGACAGATACGCAGTATTTT	CASSLLGLDGGTDTQYF
TRBJ2-7	-	-	TRBV6-5	TGTGCCAGCAGTCCCGGGGTTTTTCGAATGGGGGAGCAGTACTTC	CASSPGVFRMGEQYF
TRBJ1-6	TRBD1	-	TRBV7-9	TGTGCCAGCAGTCTGGGAACAGGGGGCACAAGTTCTAATTCACCCCTCCACTTT	CASSLGTGGTSSNSPLHF
TRBJ1-3	-	-	TRBV5-6	TGTGCCAGCAGCTTAGCGGGCGCGTCTGGAAACACCATATATTTT	CASSLAGASGNTIYF
TRBJ2-5	-	-	TRBV7-2	TGTGCCAGCAGCCCCTCCCCAGGGGCTCGGGAGACCCAGTACTTC	CASSPSPGARETQYF
TRBJ1-2	TRBD1	-	TRBV4-1	TGCGCCAGCAGCCAAACCAGGACAGGGAGCTATGGCTACACCTTC	CASSQTRTGSYGYTF
TRBJ1-4	-	-	TRBV6-5	TGTGCCAGCAGTACGGGGACATCAACTAATGAAAAACTGTTTTTT	CASSTGTSTNEKLFF
TRBJ2-5	TRBD2	-	TRBV28	TGTGCCAGCAGTTCCCCCGGGAGGTGGGAGACCCAGTACTTC	CASSSPGRWETQYF
TRBJ1-1	-	-	TRBV18	TGTGCCAGCTCACCACTAAGGCAGGGAGGGAACACTGAAGCTTTCTTT	CASSPLRQGGNTEAFF
TRBJ2-7	TRBD2	-	TRBV5-1	TGCGCCAGCAGCTCGGCTAGCGGCTCCTACGAGCAGTACTTC	CASSSASGSYEQYF
TRBJ2-7	-	-	TRBV6-5	TGTGCTAGCAGTTATGAGGCGAACTCCTACGAGCAGTACTTC	CASSYEANSYEQYF
TRBJ2-3	-	few	TRBV27	TGTGCCAGCAGTTTGGGCGTTTTGCGTACAACAGATACGCAGTATTTT	CASSLGVLRTTDTQYF
TRBJ2-5	TRBD2	-	TRBV4-1	TGCGCCAGCAGCCCCGGACTAGCGGGAGGAGAGACCCAGTACTTC	CASSPGLAGGETQYF
TRBJ1-5	-	once	TRBV10-2	TGCGCCAGCAGTGAGTCGGGGGGGGGCCAGCCCCAGCATTTT	CASSESGGGQPQHF
TRBJ2-1	-	-	TRBV9	TGTGCCAGCAGCTCCCAGAGGAATGAGCAGTTCTTC	CASSSQRNEQFF
TRBJ2-4	-	-	TRBV11-3	TGTGCCAGCAGCCTTCGAGGCATTCAGTACTTC	CASSLRGIQYF
TRBJ2-1	TRBD1	-	TRBV11-3	TGTGCCAGCAGCTGGGACAGGGACAATGAGCAGTTCTTC	CASSWDRDNEQFF
TRBJ2-7	TRBD1	-	TRBV6-5	TGTGCCAGCAGTTGGGGACAGGGGCCTTGGGAGCAGTACTTC	CASSWGQGPWEQYF
TRBJ2-7	-	-	TRBV6-5	TGTGCCAGCAGTTACGGAGGGGGCGTCGGGCAGTACTTC	CASSYGGGVGQYF
TRBJ2-1	-	-	TRBV7-8	TGTGCCAGCAGCTTAACAGGATCGCAATATGAGCAGTTCTTC	CASSLTGSQYEQFF
TRBJ2-5	TRBD2	once	TRBV29-1	TGCAGCTTTCAGCGGGGGGTCTCAGAGACCCAGTACTTC	CSFQRGVSETQYF
TRBJ2-3	-	-	TRBV30	TGTGCCTGGAGTGTAGAGGATACGCAGTATTTT	CAWSVEDTQYF
TRBJ2-3	-	-	TRBV28	TGTGCCAGCAGTCCCCTAAGGGGGAAGGGAACAGATACGCAGTATTTT	CASSPLRGKGTDTQYF
TRBJ1-4	-	-	TRBV7-6	TGTGCCAGCAGCTTAGTTCAGGGCGGAGAAAAACTGTTTTTT	CASSLVQGGEKLFF
TRBJ1-6	TRBD1	-	TRBV5-1	TGCGCCAGCAGCTTGTCCCGGGACAGGAATTCACCCCTCCACTTT	CASSLSRDRNSPLHF
TRBJ2-7	TRBD2	-	TRBV10-2	TGCGCCATCTCCTCGGGACTAGCGGGACCCTACGAGCAGTACTTC	CAISSGLAGPYEQYF
TRBJ2-5	-	-	TRBV5-1	TGCGCCAGCAGCTTGACAGACCAAGAGACCCAGTACTTC	CASSLTDQETQYF
TRBJ2-1	-	-	TRBV29-1	TGCAGCGATGGGACTGCCTTCGATGAGCAGTTCTTC	CSDGTAFDEQFF
TRBJ1-2	-	-	TRBV28	TGTGCCAGCAGTTCCTTCGCGCAGGGGTGGGACTATGGCTACACCTTC	CASSSFAQGWDYGYTF
TRBJ1-2	TRBD1	-	TRBV28	TGTGCCAGCAGTTTGTCGGACAGGCGAGTTAACTATGGCTACACCTTC	CASSLSDRRVNYGYTF
TRBJ2-1	TRBD1	few	TRBV7-2	TGTGCCAGCAGTCAGGGGACAGGAGCTAGGGAGTTCTTC	CASSQGTGAREFF
TRBJ1-2	-	-	TRBV11-2	TGTGCCAGCAGCTCCGTTGATGGCTACACCTTC	CASSSVDGYTF
TRBJ2-3	-	-	TRBV19	TGTGCCAGTAGTATTGAAGGAGACAGGCTCCTCACAGATACGCAGTATTTT	CASSIEGDRLLTDTQYF
TRBJ2-1	-	-	TRBV4-1	TGCGCCAGCAGCCTCCGGGGATCCTCCTCATCGGGAAGCTACAATGAGCAGTTCTTC	CASSLRGSSSSGSYNEQFF
TRBJ2-5	-	-	TRBV7-9	TGTGCCAGCAGCCGCACAGGCGTGGAGACCCAGTACTTC	CASSRTGVETQYF
TRBJ2-7	-	once	TRBV28	TGTGCCAGCAGTTTATCGGGGGACAGTTCCTACGAGCAGTACTTC	CASSLSGDSSYEQYF
TRBJ1-2	-	-	TRBV9	TGTGCCAGCAGCGAGACGGGCTATGGCTACACCTTC	CASSETGYGYTF
TRBJ2-5	-	-	TRBV5-1	TGCGCCAGCAGCTTGGACAGGGCCAGCGGGAAGACCCAGTACTTC	CASSLDRASGKTQYF
TRBJ2-1	-	-	TRBV6-5	TGTGCCAGCAGTTATACGCGGAGCTCCTACAATGAGCAGTTCTTC	CASSYTRSSYNEQFF
TRBJ1-2	TRBD1	-	TRBV27	TGTGCCAGCAGGAACTCAGGGACAGGAGCCCCCTATGGCTACACCTTC	CASRNSGTGAPYGYTF
TRBJ2-7	TRBD2	few	TRBV19	TGTGCCAGTACCTCACATGGGACTAGCGGGAACTACGAGCAGTACTTC	CASTSHGTSGNYEQYF
TRBJ2-3	TRBD1	-	TRBV4-2	TGTGCCAGCAGCCCCGGGACAGGGGGCACAGATACGCAGTATTTT	CASSPGTGGTDTQYF
TRBJ2-2	-	-	TRBV5-1	TGCGCCAGCAGCTTGGTCACAGGAACCGGGGAGCTGTTTTTT	CASSLVTGTGELFF
TRBJ2-1	TRBD2	-	TRBV9	TGTGCCAGCAGCGCCGACATAGCGGGAGGGCCCAATGAGCAGTTCTTC	CASSADIAGGPNEQFF
TRBJ1-5	-	-	TRBV2	TGTGCCAGCAGTGACGAGGGCCATAGCAATCAGCCCCAGCATTTT	CASSDEGHSNQPQHF
TRBJ2-7	-	-	TRBV2	TGTGCCAGCAGTGAGCAGGGGGGCTCCTACGAGCAGTACTTC	CASSEQGGSYEQYF
TRBJ1-1	-	-	TRBV29-1	TGCAGCGTTCGGGAGTCGAAGGGGTGGACGAACACTGAAGCTTTCTTT	CSVRESKGWTNTEAFF
TRBJ2-7	TRBD2	-	TRBV27	TGTGCCAGCAGTCTCGGTAGCGGGAGCTTCTACGAGCAGTACTTC	CASSLGSGSFYEQYF
TRBJ1-1	-	-	TRBV4-3	TGCGCCAGCAGCCAAGATAAGAAGGGGCAGGGGACTGAAGCTTTCTTT	CASSQDKKGQGTEAFF
TRBJ2-1	-	-	TRBV7-3	TGTGCCAGCAGCCCTCGGGGCTCCTACAATGAGCAGTTCTTC	CASSPRGSYNEQFF
TRBJ1-1	-	-	TRBV29-1	TGCAGCGTTGAAGATGGGGGAGGAAGGAAAGCTTTCTTT	CSVEDGGGRKAFF
TRBJ2-5	TRBD2	once	TRBV30	TGTGCCTGGAGTGGCGGGACTAGCGGAGGGAAGCCCCAGTACTTC	CAWSGGTSGGKPQYF